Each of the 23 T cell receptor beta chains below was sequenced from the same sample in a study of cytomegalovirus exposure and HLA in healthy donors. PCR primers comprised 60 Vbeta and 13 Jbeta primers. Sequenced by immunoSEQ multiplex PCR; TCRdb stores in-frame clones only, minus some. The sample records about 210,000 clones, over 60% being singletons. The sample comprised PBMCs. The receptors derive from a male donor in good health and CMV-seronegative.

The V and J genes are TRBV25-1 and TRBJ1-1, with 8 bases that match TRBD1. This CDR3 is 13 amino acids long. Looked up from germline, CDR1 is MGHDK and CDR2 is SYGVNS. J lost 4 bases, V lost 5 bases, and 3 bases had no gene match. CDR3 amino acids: CASSNTGGTEAFF. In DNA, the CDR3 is TGTGCCAGCAGTAACACAGGGGGCACTGAAGCTTTCTTT.

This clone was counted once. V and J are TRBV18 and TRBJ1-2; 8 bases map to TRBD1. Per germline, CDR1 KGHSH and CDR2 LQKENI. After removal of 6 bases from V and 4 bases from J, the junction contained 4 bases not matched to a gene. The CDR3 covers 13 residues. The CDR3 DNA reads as TGTGCCAGCTCCTCCGGACAGGGCTATGGCTACACCTTC. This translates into CASSSGQGYGYTF.

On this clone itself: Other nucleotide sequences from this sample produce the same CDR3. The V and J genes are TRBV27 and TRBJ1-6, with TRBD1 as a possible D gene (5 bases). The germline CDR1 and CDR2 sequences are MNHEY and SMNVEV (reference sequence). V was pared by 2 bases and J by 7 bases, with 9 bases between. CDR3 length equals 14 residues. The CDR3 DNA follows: TGTGCCAGCAGTTTACAGGGATCAAATTCACCCCTCCACTTT. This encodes CASSLQGSNSPLHF.

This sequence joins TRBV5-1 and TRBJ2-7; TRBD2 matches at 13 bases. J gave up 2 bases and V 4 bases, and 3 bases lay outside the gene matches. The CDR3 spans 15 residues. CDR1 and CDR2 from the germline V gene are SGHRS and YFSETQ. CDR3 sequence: CASSGTSGTTYEQYF. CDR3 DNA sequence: TGCGCCAGCAGCGGGACTAGCGGGACGACCTACGAGCAGTACTTC.

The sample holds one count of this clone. CDR3 sequence: CASSQDPGSRGYTF. In DNA, the CDR3 is TGCGCCAGCAGCCAAGACCCCGGGTCGCGGGGCTACACCTTC. The chain has TRBV4-1 and TRBJ1-2; D is unclear. In germline, CDR1 is MGHRA, CDR2 YSYEKL. Trimming took off 0 bases at V and 8 bases at J, with 13 bases between the two ends. The CDR3 is made up of 14 amino acids.

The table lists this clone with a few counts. CDR3 loop: CASSPVDSGRAATQYF. In nucleotides, the CDR3 is TGTGCCAGCAGCCCGGTGGATAGCGGGAGGGCCGCGACCCAGTACTTC. The J gene is TRBJ2-5, the V gene TRBV7-2; 11 nucleotides agree with TRBD2. The junction had 12 bases not matched to a gene; V was cut back by 5 bases and J by 7 bases. The CDR3 is 16 amino acids. Germline V CDR1 and CDR2: SGHTA, FQGNSA.

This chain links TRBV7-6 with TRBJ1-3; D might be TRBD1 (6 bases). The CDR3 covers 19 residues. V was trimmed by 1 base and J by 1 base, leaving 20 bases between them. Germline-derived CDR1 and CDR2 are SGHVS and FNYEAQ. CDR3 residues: CASSLVVGQPEGSGNTIYF. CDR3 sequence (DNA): TGTGCCAGCAGCTTAGTAGTCGGACAGCCTGAAGGATCTGGAAACACCATATATTTT.

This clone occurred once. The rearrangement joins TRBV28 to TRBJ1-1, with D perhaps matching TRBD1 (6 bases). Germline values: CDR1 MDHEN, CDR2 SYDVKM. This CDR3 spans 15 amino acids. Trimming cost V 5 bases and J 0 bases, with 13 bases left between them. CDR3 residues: CASSGFRGVNTEAFF. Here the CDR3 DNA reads TGTGCCAGCAGTGGATTCAGGGGCGTGAACACTGAAGCTTTCTTT.

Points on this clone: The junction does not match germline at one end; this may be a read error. DNA of the CDR3: TGTGCCAACAGTTTAGTGGGGCAGAGCCTCTTCCCCTATGGCTACACCTTC. It is translated as CANSLVGQSLFPYGYTF. The chain is built from TRBV28 and TRBJ1-2; maybe TRBD1 (5 bases). Germline V lookup: CDR1 MDHEN, CDR2 SYDVKM. The CDR3 has 17 amino acids.

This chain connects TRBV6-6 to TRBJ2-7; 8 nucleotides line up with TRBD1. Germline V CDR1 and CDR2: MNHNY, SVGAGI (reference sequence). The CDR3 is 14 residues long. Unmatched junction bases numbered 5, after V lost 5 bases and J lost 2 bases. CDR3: CASSPTDRAYEQYF. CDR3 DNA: TGTGCCAGCAGTCCAACGGACAGGGCCTACGAGCAGTACTTC.

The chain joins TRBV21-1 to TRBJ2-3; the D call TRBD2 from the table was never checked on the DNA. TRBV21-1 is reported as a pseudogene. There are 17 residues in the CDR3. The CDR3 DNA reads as TGTGCCAGCAGACTTCGGGACGAGCGGGAGGAGGGAGATACGCAGTATTTT. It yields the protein CASRLRDEREEGDTQYF.

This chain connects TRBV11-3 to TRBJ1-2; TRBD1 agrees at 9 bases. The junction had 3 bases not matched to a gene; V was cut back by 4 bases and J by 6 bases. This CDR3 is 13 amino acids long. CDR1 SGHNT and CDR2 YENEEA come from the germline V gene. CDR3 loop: CASSSDRGNGYTF. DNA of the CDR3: TGTGCCAGCAGCTCTGACAGGGGGAATGGCTACACCTTC. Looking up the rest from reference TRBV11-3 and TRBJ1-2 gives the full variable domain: EAGVVQSPRYKIIEKKQPVAFWCNPISGHNTLYWYLQNLGQGPELLIRYENEEAVDDSQLPKDRFSAERLKGVDSTLKIQPAELGDSAVYLCASSSDRGNGYTFGSGTRLTVV.

The CDR3 DNA reads as TGTGCCAGCAGTTTCCCCCGAGCCGGGGGTGATACGCAGTATTTT. Its translation: CASSFPRAGGDTQYF. The chain has TRBV2 and TRBJ2-3; D perhaps matches TRBD2 (6 bases). Per germline, CDR1 SNHLY and CDR2 FYNNEI. The CDR3 loop spans 15 amino acids. V lost 5 bases and J lost 6, with 18 bases in between.

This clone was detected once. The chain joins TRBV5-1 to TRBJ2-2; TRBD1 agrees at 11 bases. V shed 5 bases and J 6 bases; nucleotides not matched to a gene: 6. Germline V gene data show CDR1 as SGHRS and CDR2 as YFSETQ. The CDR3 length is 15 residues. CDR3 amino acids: CASRAGTGGPGELFF. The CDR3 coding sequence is TGCGCCAGCAGGGCCGGGACAGGGGGGCCCGGGGAGCTGTTTTTT. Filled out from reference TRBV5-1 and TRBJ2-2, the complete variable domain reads KAGVTQTPRYLIKTRGQQVTLSCSPISGHRSVSWYQQTPGQGLQFLFEYFSETQRNKGNFPGRFSGRQFSNSRSEMNVSTLELGDSALYLCASRAGTGGPGELFFGEGSRLTVL.

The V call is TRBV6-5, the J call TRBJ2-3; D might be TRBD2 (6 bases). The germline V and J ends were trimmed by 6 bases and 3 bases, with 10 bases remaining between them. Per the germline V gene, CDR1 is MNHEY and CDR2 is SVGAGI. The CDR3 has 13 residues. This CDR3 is CASSHRETDTQYF. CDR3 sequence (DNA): TGTGCCAGCAGCCACCGGGAGACAGATACGCAGTATTTT.

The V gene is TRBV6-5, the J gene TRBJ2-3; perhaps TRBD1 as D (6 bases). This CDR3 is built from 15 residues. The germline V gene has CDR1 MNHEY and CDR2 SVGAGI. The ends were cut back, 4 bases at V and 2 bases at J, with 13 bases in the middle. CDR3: CASSLMDSITDTQYF. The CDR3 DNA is TGTGCCAGCAGTTTGATGGACAGCATCACAGATACGCAGTATTTT.

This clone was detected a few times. The DNA for the CDR3 is TGCGCCAGCAGCCAAGTGCGGGGTCACTACGAGCAGTACTTC. It specifies CASSQVRGHYEQYF. The chain is built from TRBV4-3 and TRBJ2-7, with D maybe TRBD2 (6 bases). The CDR3 runs to 14 residues. Germline V gene sequence: CDR1 LGHNA, CDR2 YSLEER. The ends were cut back, 1 base at V and 3 bases at J, with 10 bases in the middle.

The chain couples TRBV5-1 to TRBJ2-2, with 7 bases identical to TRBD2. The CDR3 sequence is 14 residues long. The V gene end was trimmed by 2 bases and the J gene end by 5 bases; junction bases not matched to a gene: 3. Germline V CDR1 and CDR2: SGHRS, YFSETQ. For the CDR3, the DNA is TGCGCCAGCAGCTTAGCGGGATTAACCGGGGAGCTGTTTTTT. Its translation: CASSLAGLTGELFF.

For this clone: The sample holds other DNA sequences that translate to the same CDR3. The CDR3 loop is CASSLAGGNTEAFF. The CDR3 nucleotides read TGTGCCAGCAGCTTAGCAGGGGGGAACACTGAAGCTTTCTTT. This rearrangement joins TRBV7-9 to TRBJ1-1; weak D call: TRBD1 (6 bases). V lost 0 bases, J lost 1 base, and 6 bases lay in between. Germline V gene sequence: CDR1 SEHNR, CDR2 FQNEAQ (reference sequence). CDR3 length: 14 amino acids.

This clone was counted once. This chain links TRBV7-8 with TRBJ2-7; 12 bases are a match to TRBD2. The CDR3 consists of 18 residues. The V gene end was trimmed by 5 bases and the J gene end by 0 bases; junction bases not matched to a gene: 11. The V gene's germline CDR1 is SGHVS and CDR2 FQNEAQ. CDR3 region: CASSTTSGGPVGSYEQYF. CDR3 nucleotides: TGTGCCAGCAGCACTACTAGCGGGGGGCCCGTAGGCTCCTACGAGCAGTACTTC.

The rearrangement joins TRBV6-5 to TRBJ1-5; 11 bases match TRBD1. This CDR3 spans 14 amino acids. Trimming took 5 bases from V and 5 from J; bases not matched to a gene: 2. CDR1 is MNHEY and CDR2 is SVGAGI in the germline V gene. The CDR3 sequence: CASSPDRGHQPQHF. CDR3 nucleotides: TGTGCCAGCAGTCCGGACAGGGGGCATCAGCCCCAGCATTTT.

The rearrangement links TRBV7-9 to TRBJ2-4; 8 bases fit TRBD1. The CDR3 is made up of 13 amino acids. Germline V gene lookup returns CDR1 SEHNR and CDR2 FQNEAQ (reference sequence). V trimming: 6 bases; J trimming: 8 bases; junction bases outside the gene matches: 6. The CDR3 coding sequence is TGTGCCAGCAGATCTATGGACAGGGACATTCAGTACTTC. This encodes CASRSMDRDIQYF.

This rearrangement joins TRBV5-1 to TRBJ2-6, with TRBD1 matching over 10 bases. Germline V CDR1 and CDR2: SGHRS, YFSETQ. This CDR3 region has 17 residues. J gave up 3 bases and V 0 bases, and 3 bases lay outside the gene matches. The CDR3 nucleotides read TGCGCCAGCAGCTTGGAAGACAGGGGGCTTGGGGCCAACGTCCTGACTTTC. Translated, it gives CASSLEDRGLGANVLTF.